The clone carrying this T cell receptor (beta chain) appeared a few times. The antigen is undetermined. One entry per CDR3 protein, called by TCRdb with MiXCR from the 5' RACE reads. The sample has approximately 300,000 distinct CDR3 sequences, roughly 10% seen once. This sample is drawn from a study of T cells after yellow fever vaccination. About the study: Preparation of fractions with low cell numbers was performed using SMART-Seq v4 Ultra Low Input. General study points: Most primary-vaccination clones recurred post-booster (around 95% CD4, around 86% CD8). A secondary response was less intense yet reached its peak sooner, at day 5 versus 15. Repertoires sorted by FACS could include abundant clonotypes that are contaminants from the bulk population.

Germline V CDR1 and CDR2: MDHEN, SYDVKM. The CDR3 extends over 15 amino acids. Losses at the gene ends were 5 bases for V and 5 bases for J; bases not matched to a gene: 4. The chain employs TRBV28 and TRBJ1-5; 12 bases line up with TRBD1. This sample comprised CD4+ T cells sorted from PBMCs, obtained 45 days after the yellow fever booster vaccination. The sequence was collected from a young man who received the YFV17D yellow fever vaccine. CDR3 loop: CASSGDRGQYQPQHF. The CDR3 region has the DNA TGTGCCAGCAGTGGGGACAGGGGGCAATATCAGCCCCAGCATTTT.